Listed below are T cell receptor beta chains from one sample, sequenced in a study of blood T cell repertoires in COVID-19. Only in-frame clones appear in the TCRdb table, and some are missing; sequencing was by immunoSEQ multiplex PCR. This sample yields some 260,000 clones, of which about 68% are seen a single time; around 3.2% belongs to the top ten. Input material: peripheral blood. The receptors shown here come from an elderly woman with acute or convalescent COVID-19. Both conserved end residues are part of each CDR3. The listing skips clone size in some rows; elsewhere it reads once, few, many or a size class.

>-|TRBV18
CASSPDRGSYEQYF
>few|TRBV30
CAWSAASHRFF
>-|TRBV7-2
CASSSRQGAGPLHF
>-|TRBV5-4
CASSTKGDVGAQYF
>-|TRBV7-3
CASSSILQGVSNYGYTF
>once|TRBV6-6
CASSPLGQGVSNTEAFF
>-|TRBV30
CAWRSWGYGMNTEAFF
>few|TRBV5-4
CASRTPGTGPYEQYF
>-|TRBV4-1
CASSQPRDRVPNEKLFF
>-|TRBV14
CASSQDIRQGVVGELFF
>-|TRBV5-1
CASRVRETSEQYF
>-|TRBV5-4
CASSLRVGGQETQYF
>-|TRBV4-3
CASSQDDLGGVVLFF
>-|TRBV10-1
CASSESAGGTSGYNEQFF
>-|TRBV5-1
CASSLGGQGISYNEQFF
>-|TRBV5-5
CASSLTLTSGRSGEQFF
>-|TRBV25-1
CASSETGSADTQYF
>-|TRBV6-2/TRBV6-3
CASSWSVGVDYGYTF
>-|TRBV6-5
CASSWGQTNEKLFF